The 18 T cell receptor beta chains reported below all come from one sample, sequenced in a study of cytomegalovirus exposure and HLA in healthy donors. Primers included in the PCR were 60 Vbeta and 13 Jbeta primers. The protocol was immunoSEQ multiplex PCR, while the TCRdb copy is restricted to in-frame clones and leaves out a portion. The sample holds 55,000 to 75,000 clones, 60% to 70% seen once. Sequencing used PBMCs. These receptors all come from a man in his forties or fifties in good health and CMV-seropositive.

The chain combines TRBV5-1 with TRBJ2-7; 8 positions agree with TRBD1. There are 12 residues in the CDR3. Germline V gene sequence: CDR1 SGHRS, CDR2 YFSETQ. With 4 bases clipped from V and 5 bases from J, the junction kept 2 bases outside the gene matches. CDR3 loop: CASSQTGDEQYF. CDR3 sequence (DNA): TGCGCCAGCAGCCAGACAGGGGACGAGCAGTACTTC.

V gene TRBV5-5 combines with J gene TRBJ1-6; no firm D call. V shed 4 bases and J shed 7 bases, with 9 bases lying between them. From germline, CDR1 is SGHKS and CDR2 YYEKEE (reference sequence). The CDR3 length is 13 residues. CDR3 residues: CASSLTENSPLHF. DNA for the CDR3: TGTGCCAGCAGCCTCACGGAGAATTCACCCCTCCACTTT.

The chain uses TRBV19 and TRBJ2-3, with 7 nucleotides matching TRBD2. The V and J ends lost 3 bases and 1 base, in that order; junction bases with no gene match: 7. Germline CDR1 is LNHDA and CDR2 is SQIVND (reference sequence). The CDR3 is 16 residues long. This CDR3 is CASSIGSTSGTDTQYF. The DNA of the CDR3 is TGTGCCAGTAGTATCGGTAGTACTAGCGGCACAGATACGCAGTATTTT.

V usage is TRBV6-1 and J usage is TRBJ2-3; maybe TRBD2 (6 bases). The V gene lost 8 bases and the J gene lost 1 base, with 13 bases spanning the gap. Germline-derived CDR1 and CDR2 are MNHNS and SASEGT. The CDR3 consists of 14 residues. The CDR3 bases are TGTGCCAGCGTAGAGCGGGCCCGCACAGATACGCAGTATTTT. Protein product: CASVERARTDTQYF.

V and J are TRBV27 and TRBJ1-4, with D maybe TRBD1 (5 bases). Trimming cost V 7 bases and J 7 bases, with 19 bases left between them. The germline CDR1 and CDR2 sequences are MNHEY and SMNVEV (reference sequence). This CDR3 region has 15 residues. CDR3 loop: CASTSQQAKGEKLFF. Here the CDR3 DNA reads TGTGCCAGCACTTCTCAACAGGCCAAGGGTGAAAAACTGTTTTTT.

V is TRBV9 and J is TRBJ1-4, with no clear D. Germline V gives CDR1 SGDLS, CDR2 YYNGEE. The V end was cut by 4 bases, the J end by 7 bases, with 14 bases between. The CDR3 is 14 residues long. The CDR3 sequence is CASSLSPAREKLFF. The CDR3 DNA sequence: TGTGCCAGCAGCCTAAGCCCCGCCCGTGAAAAACTGTTTTTT.

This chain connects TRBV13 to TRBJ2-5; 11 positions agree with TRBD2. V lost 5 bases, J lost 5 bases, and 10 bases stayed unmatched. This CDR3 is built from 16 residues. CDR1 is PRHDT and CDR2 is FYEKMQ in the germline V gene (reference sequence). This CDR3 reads CASSAGGSGRGETQYF. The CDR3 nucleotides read TGTGCCAGCAGCGCGGGGGGTAGCGGGAGGGGCGAGACCCAGTACTTC. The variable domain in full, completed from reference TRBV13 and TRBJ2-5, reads AAGVIQSPRHLIKEKRETATLKCYPIPRHDTVYWYQQGPGQDPQFLISFYEKMQSDKGSIPDRFSAQQFSDYHSELNMSSLELGDSALYFCASSAGGSGRGETQYFGPGTRLLVL.

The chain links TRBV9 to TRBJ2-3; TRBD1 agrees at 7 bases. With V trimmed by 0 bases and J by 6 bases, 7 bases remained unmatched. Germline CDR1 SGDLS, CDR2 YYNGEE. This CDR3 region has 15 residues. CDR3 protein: CASSVAGTAPDTQYF. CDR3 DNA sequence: TGTGCCAGCAGCGTAGCCGGGACAGCCCCGGATACGCAGTATTTT.

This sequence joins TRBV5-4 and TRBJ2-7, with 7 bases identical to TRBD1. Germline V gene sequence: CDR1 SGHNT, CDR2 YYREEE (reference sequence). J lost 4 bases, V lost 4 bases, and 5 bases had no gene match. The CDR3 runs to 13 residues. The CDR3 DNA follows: TGTGCCAGCAGCCCGGGACAGAAGTACGAGCAGTACTTC. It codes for CASSPGQKYEQYF.

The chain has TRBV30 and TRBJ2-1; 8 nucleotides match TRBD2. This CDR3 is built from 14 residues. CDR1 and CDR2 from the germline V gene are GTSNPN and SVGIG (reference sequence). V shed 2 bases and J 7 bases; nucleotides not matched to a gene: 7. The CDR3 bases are TGTGCCTGGAGTAACGGGAGGGTAGGTAATGAGCAGTTCTTC. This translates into CAWSNGRVGNEQFF.

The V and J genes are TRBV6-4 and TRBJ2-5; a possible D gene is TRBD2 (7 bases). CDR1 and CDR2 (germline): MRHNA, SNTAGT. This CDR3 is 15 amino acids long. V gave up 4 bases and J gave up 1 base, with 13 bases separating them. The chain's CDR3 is CASSVGGGPQETQYF. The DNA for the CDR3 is TGTGCCAGCAGTGTTGGCGGGGGCCCCCAAGAGACCCAGTACTTC.

This chain's CDR3 is CASSQSDRSTDTQYF. CDR3 DNA: TGCGCCAGCAGCCAGTCGGACAGAAGCACAGATACGCAGTATTTT. The V and J genes are TRBV4-1 and TRBJ2-3; a weak D match, TRBD1 (6 bases). The V and J ends lost 3 bases and 0 bases respectively, with 10 bases between them. CDR1 is MGHRA and CDR2 is YSYEKL in the germline V gene. CDR3 length equals 15 residues.

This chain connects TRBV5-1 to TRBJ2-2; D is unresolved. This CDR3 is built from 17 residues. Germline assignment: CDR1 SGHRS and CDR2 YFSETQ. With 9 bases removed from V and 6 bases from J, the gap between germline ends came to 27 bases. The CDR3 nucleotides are TGCGCCACCCAAAACCCGACCGAATTATCGGGTGCCGGGGAGCTGTTTTTT. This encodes CATQNPTELSGAGELFF.

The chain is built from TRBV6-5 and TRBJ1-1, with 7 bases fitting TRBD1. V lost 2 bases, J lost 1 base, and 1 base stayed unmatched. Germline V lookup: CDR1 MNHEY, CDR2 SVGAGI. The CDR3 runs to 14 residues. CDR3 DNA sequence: TGTGCCAGCAGTTACCGGACAGGGAACACTGAAGCTTTCTTT. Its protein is CASSYRTGNTEAFF.

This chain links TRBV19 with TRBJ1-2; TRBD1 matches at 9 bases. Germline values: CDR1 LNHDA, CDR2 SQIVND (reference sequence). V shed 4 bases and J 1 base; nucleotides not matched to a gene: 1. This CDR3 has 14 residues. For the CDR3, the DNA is TGTGCCAGTAGTAGGGACAGGGATAACTATGGCTACACCTTC. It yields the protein CASSRDRDNYGYTF.

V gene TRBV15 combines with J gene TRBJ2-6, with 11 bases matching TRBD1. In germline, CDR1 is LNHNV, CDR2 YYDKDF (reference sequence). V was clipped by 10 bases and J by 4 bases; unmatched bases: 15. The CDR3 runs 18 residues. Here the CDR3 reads CAIGTGTGGLPGANVLTF. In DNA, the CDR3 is TGTGCCATCGGGACCGGGACAGGGGGTCTTCCGGGGGCCAACGTCCTGACTTTC.

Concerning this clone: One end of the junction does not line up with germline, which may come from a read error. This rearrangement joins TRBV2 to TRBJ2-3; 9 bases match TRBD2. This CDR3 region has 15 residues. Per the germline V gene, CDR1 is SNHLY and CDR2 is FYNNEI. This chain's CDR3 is CASNERRGGADTQYF. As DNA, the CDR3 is TGTGCCAGCAATGAACGGCGGGGGGGGGCGGATACGCAGTATTTT.

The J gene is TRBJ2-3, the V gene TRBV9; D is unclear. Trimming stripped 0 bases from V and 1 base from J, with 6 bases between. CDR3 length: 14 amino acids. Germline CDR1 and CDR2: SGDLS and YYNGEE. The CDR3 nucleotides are TGTGCCAGCAGCGTAGCCCAGGGCACAGATACGCAGTATTTT. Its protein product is CASSVAQGTDTQYF.